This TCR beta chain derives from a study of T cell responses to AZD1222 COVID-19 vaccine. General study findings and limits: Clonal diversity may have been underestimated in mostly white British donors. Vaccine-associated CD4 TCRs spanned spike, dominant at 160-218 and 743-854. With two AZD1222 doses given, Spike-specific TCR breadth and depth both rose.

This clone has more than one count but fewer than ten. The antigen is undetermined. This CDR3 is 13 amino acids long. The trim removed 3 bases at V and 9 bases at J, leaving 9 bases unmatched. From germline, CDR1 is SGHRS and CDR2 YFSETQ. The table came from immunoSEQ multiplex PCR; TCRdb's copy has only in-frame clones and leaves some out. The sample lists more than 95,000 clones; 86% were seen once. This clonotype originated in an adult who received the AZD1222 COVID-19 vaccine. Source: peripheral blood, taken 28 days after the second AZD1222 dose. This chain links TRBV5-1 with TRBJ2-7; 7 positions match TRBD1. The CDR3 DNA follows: TGCGCCAGCAGCTCCACAGACAGGGCCCCGCAGTACTTC. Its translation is CASSSTDRAPQYF. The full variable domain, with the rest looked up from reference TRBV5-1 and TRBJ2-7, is KAGVTQTPRYLIKTRGQQVTLSCSPISGHRSVSWYQQTPGQGLQFLFEYFSETQRNKGNFPGRFSGRQFSNSRSEMNVSTLELGDSALYLCASSSTDRAPQYFGPGTRLTVT.